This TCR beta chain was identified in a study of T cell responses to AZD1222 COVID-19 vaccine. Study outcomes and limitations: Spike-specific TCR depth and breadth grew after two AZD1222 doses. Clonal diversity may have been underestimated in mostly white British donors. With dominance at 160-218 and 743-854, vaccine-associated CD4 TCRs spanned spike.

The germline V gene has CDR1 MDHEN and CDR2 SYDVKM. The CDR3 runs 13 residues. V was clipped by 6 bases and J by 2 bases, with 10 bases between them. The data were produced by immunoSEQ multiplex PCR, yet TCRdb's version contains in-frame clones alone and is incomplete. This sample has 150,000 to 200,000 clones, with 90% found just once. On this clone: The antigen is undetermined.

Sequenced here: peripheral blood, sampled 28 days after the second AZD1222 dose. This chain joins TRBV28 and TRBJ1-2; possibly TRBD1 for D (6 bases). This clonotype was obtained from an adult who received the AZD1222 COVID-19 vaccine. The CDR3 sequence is CASSWTVNYGYTF. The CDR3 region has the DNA TGTGCCAGCAGCTGGACAGTGAACTATGGCTACACCTTC.